Detailed here is one T cell receptor (beta chain). At least ten counts were recorded for this clonotype. There is no known antigen for this receptor. No base-level quality is on record; no much larger clone is a single base apart. The time point label here, explained by the study, means: newly diagnosed GD, antithyroid drugs for less than 3 months. For both TCR sequencing and RNA sequencing, RNA was extracted from PBMCs in TRIzol. The diagnosis of Graves' disease followed American Thyroid Association guidelines. Patients were recruited from an endocrinology department in Xi'an, China. Each patient gave about 9.1 milliliters of peripheral blood, collected in an EDTA anticoagulant tube. Ficoll Paque Plus density gradient separation was used to isolate PBMCs, and no further T cell sorting was performed. An Agilent 2100 Bioanalyzer and agarose gel were used to assess RNA quality, and a NanoDrop 2000 was used to measure RNA concentration.

The library was generated by multiplex PCR. Sequenced using an Illumina HiSeq 4000. CDR3 regions were amplified by Arm-PCR with iRepertoire HTBI primers to construct TCR beta libraries. PCR products were gel purified before sequencing. Per the authors' processing: Gene usage analysis of CDR3 amino acid clonotypes used the roughly 60 TRBV and more than 13 TRBJ segments found across samples. Filtered high-quality paired reads were merged into contigs using COPE and FqMerger. Contigs were aligned with BLAST to IMGT TRBV, TRBD and TRBJ reference genes, and CDR3 was defined per IMGT. Any clonotype with a frequency above 0.1% was classified as a highly expanded clone. Shannon entropy served as the measure of repertoire diversity, while the Gini coefficient captured V-J evenness. Clonotypes shared by more than one individual were considered public. The public reads were reanalyzed by TCRdb: fastp trimming at Q25, MiXCR alignment, in-frame beta chains only. Rows matching on CDR3 protein sequence are summarized as one entry with the most common DNA and genes. TCRdb's processing, not the authors' own work, is the source of the V and J calls. Present in this sample are 550,000 to 650,000 distinct CDR3 sequences, 16% of which were seen just once. The ten largest clones take up around 11% of the sample.

The data originate from a study of regulatory T cells in long-lasting Graves disease (dated by TCRdb to the early 2020s). Describing the broader study: In the newly diagnosed Graves' disease group, patients had been taking antithyroid drugs for less than 3 months. A total of about 35 samples underwent TCR sequencing, from some 13 patients with persistent Graves' disease and 20 or so patients with newly diagnosed Graves' disease. The study was conducted in China and was registered as a clinical trial. Patients with persistent Graves' disease were compared with patients with newly diagnosed Graves' disease using TCR sequencing and RNA sequencing of peripheral blood. Results and caveats for the whole study, not just this receptor: Sequencing and analysis were limited to the TCR beta chain. The authors acknowledged the small sample size as a limitation that may reduce accuracy. Because the primary lesion, thyroid tissue, could not be accessed, the study looked at peripheral blood alone. Patients with persistent disease shared more public clonotypes (about 3,000) than newly diagnosed patients did (about 1,000). Compared with newly diagnosed patients, persistent Graves' disease patients had lower TCR Shannon entropy and fewer highly expanded clones, which suggests clonal expansion.

These data are also associated with another study on T cells in Graves' hyperthyroidism and ophthalmopathy. Reported in the second study: Stable Graves' hyperthyroidism was defined as no progression to ophthalmopathy during 18 months of follow-up. Hyperthyroidism patients were aged 18 to 65 years and newly diagnosed, with disease duration of less than 2 months. Any patient with an uncontrolled infection, another autoimmune disease, pregnancy or lactation was excluded. Diagnoses were based on clinical symptoms, serum thyroxine and TRAb, thyroid ultrasound and orbital computed tomography. For the first round of RT-PCR on the TCR CDR3, the HTBI primer set was used together with the Qiagen OneStep RT-PCR kit. Most expanded thyroid clonotypes (frequency above 0.001) were also detected in blood, a finding suggesting that blood repertoires may reflect thyroid immune responses. In cross-validation, a model built on a 13 V-J signature told ophthalmopathy apart from stable hyperthyroidism with less than 90% sensitivity and around 83% specificity, and in testing the same model reached 80%/75%. In validation, progression to ophthalmopathy was predicted by the model with more than 65% sensitivity and roughly 72% specificity, a median of approximately 6.5 months before onset. To identify distinguishing TCR V-J signatures, a discovery cohort of 90 to 100 patients was used, comprising 40 to 45 with Graves' ophthalmopathy and 57 with stable Graves' hyperthyroidism. Prospective prediction of ophthalmopathy was tested in an independent validation cohort of approximately 18 hyperthyroidism patients and 17 patients who later progressed to ophthalmopathy. For training and testing, the 80 to 100 patients in the discovery cohort were randomly divided in a 7:3 ratio. In addition, the study compared T-cell repertoires in thyroid tissue and in blood from about 6 Graves' hyperthyroidism patients. Once sampling was done, hyperthyroidism patients were given methimazole at a starting dose of 30 mg daily, whereas ophthalmopathy patients were given high-dose intravenous methylprednisolone. A second multiplex PCR round built the libraries, followed by size selection and purification. The libraries were sequenced on an Illumina HiSeq2000 using paired-end 100 bp reads. SOAPnuke was used to process the raw data, with reads discarded if the reads contained adapters or uncalled bases, had a mean Phred below 15, or lacked an exact constant-primer or identifier match. High-quality paired reads were merged using COPE v1.2.5, and each unique nucleotide sequence was defined as a clonotype. MiTCR v1.1 was used to align the clonotypes against IMGT TRBV, TRBD and TRBJ reference segments. Only V-J combinations with frequency above 0.0001, covering 99.2% of repertoires, were analysed. The TCS score was defined as F50 (clonal expansion) divided by E x V (chaos), with BLOSUM62-based TCRdist calculated between CDR3 peptides within each V-J. Welch's t-statistics and random forest reduced 514 V-J features to roughly 13, which were used in a naive Bayes classifier (R e1071). Sample size was not statistically predetermined, and blinding of investigators to group allocation was not performed. The paper reports TCR Vbeta CDR3 sequencing of roughly 140 peripheral blood samples: under 45 ophthalmopathy, fewer than 80 hyperthyroidism and approximately 17 progressor patients.

The source was peripheral blood mononuclear cells (PBMCs), collected at new diagnosis, from a patient treated with antithyroid drugs. This receptor was identified in a man between 18 and 35 years old with Graves disease. Donor details come from another sample of the same person, matched by shared clones.

The CDR3 region has the sequence CASSLRSDGELFF. The bases are TGTGCCAGCAGTTTAAGGTCAGACGGGGAGCTGTTTTTT. The V gene is TRBV12-3 or TRBV12-4 and the J gene is TRBJ2-2; no confident D gene assignment can be made. The CDR3 runs 13 residues from the cysteine to the phenylalanine. Left in the record is the CDR3 DNA by itself, 39 bases read in frame from the first base. Trimming at the junction amounts to 2 bases on V and 7 bases on J, and the germline ends lie 8 bases apart.